Each of the 29 T cell receptor beta chains below was sequenced from the same sample in a study of early T cells in non-severe SARS-CoV-2 infection. Using its own MiXCR run on the 5' RACE reads, TCRdb lists one record per CDR3 protein. The sample yields roughly 28,000 distinct CDR3 sequences, 4.4% seen once. The source material was whole blood. These receptors were collected from an adult who was a healthcare worker with PCR-confirmed SARS-CoV-2 infection or an uninfected control (not recorded which).

This clonotype has ten or more counts. The gene calls are TRBV7-2 and TRBJ1-5; 8 nucleotides match TRBD1. Germline trimming cut 5 bases from V and 3 bases from J; bases unmatched to any gene: 12. In germline, CDR1 is SGHTA, CDR2 FQGNSA. This CDR3 has 17 amino acids. The CDR3 DNA reads TGTGCCAGCAGCCGAACTGGGTCGACAGGGGCCAATCAGCCCCAGCATTTT. This codes for CASSRTGSTGANQPQHF.

At least ten counts were recorded for this clonotype. The rearrangement uses TRBV7-2 and TRBJ1-6; D uncertain. Trimming stripped 5 bases from V and 0 bases from J, with 8 bases between. Germline CDR1 SGHTA, CDR2 FQGNSA. CDR3 length: 15 residues. CDR3 nucleotide sequence: TGTGCCAGCAGCCCCGGGGTCTCCTATAATTCACCCCTCCACTTT. This translates into CASSPGVSYNSPLHF. The full variable domain, with the rest looked up from reference TRBV7-2 and TRBJ1-6, is GAGVSQSPSNKVTEKGKDVELRCDPISGHTALYWYRQSLGQGLEFLIYFQGNSAPDKSGLPSDRFSAERTGGSVSTLTIQRTQQEDSAVYLCASSPGVSYNSPLHFGNGTRLTVT.

This clonotype showed up many times. The V gene is TRBV2, the J gene TRBJ1-2; unclear D gene. CDR1 and CDR2 from the germline V gene are SNHLY and FYNNEI. V lost 1 base and J lost 3, with 6 bases in between. There are 13 residues in the CDR3. CDR3 sequence (DNA): TGTGCCAGCAGTGAAGGGGGATACTATGGCTACACCTTC. Translating gives CASSEGGYYGYTF.

The sample holds many counts of this clonotype. The chain is built from TRBV6-6 and TRBJ1-5; no firm D call. The CDR3 has 16 residues. The germline V gene encodes CDR1 MNHNY and CDR2 SVGAGI (reference sequence). Deletions cut 0 bases from V and 0 bases from J, with 9 bases between. DNA for the CDR3: TGTGCCAGCAGTTACTCGCCCCTGACTAGCAATCAGCCCCAGCATTTT. Protein sequence: CASSYSPLTSNQPQHF.

This sequence joins TRBV29-1 and TRBJ1-1; no clear D. CDR1 and CDR2 from the germline V gene are SQVTM and ANQGSEA. There are 12 residues in the CDR3. V lost 7 bases and J lost 0, with 9 bases in between. CDR3: CSGRGMNTEAFF. For the CDR3, the DNA is TGCAGCGGGAGAGGGATGAACACTGAAGCTTTCTTT.

This clonotype is labeled as medium-sized. The chain has TRBV7-9 and TRBJ2-1; D is unresolved. From germline, CDR1 is SEHNR and CDR2 FQNEAQ (reference sequence). The V gene lost 3 bases and the J gene lost 6 bases, with 9 bases spanning the gap. CDR3 length: 13 amino acids. The CDR3 region is CASSFPAPNEQFF. The CDR3 nucleotides are TGTGCCAGCAGCTTTCCGGCCCCCAATGAGCAGTTCTTC.

This clonotype showed up many times. V and J are TRBV12-3 or TRBV12-4 and TRBJ2-1; no clear D gene. This CDR3 has 12 amino acids. The ends were cut back, 1 base at V and 10 bases at J, with 8 bases in the middle. The CDR3 loop is CASSLDRTEQFF. The DNA for the CDR3 is TGTGCCAGCAGTTTAGATCGGACGGAGCAGTTCTTC.

This clonotype came up many times. The chain uses TRBV19 and TRBJ2-2, with 9 positions matching TRBD1. This CDR3 contains 15 residues. Germline CDR1 is LNHDA and CDR2 is SQIVND (reference sequence). V dropped 5 bases and J dropped 5; count of bases not matched to a gene: 6. CDR3 in DNA: TGTGCCAGTAGTGGAGGGACAGGGAATACCGGGGAGCTGTTTTTT. Translating it yields CASSGGTGNTGELFF.

This clonotype has at least ten counts. V and J are TRBV29-1 and TRBJ2-7; a possible D gene is TRBD1 (6 bases). The CDR3 spans 12 residues. From germline, CDR1 is SQVTM and CDR2 ANQGSEA. Trimming took 7 bases from V and 2 from J, leaving 12 bases between them. The CDR3 protein is CSALQGPYEQYF. DNA for the CDR3: TGCAGCGCTCTCCAGGGGCCCTACGAGCAGTACTTC.

The sample holds a few counts of this clonotype. This chain uses TRBV10-1 with TRBJ2-3; D tentatively fits TRBD1 or TRBD2 (6 bases each). Trimming removed 0 bases from V and 4 bases from J, with 14 bases in between. The CDR3 has 16 residues. Germline loops: CDR1 WNHNN, CDR2 SYGVQD (reference sequence). The CDR3 region has the DNA TGCGCCAGCAGTGAGTCTACCGGGGGCGTTTCAGATACGCAGTATTTT. This sequence encodes CASSESTGGVSDTQYF.

This clonotype was recorded once. The germline gene is not matched at one end of the junction; a read error may be the cause. The chain is built from TRBV7-9 and TRBJ2-6; D is perhaps TRBD1 (6 bases). This CDR3 has 17 amino acids. Germline CDR1 SEHNR, CDR2 FQNEAQ (reference sequence). The CDR3 here is CASSLAIQGSRANVLTF. CDR3 DNA sequence: TGTGCCAGCAGCTTAGCGATACAGGGCTCTCGGGCCAACGTCCTGACTTTC.

Ten or more counts support this clonotype. This rearrangement joins TRBV15 to TRBJ1-1; D ambiguous. Trimming left V 0 bases short and J 7 bases short, with 15 bases between. Germline V gene lookup returns CDR1 LNHNV and CDR2 YYDKDF (reference sequence). This CDR3 has 15 residues. CDR3 residues: CATSRDLGRSLEAFF. In nucleotides, the CDR3 is TGTGCCACCAGCAGAGATCTTGGCCGAAGCCTTGAAGCTTTCTTT.

By sample share, this clonotype is medium-sized (0.01 to 0.1%). This chain uses TRBV29-1 with TRBJ2-7; TRBD2 matches at 8 bases. The J segment lost 5 bases and the V segment lost 1 base, leaving 1 base of the junction unmatched. Looked up from germline, CDR1 is SQVTM and CDR2 is ANQGSEA. This CDR3 is built from 12 residues. Written as DNA, the CDR3 is TGCAGCGTTGAAGTCGGGGGGGACGAGCAGTACTTC. Translated, it gives CSVEVGGDEQYF.

This clonotype showed up many times. The genes are TRBV4-3 and TRBJ2-5; D may be TRBD1 (5 bases). Germline V lookup: CDR1 LGHNA, CDR2 YSLEER. V lost 1 base and J lost 9, with 12 bases in between. This CDR3 comprises 13 residues. The CDR3 here is CASSQGSGLAQYF. The CDR3 region has the DNA TGCGCCAGCAGCCAAGGGTCAGGGTTGGCCCAGTACTTC.

This clonotype came up many times. The chain joins TRBV11-2 to TRBJ2-2; D gene ambiguous. Germline CDR1 is SGHAT and CDR2 is FQNNGV. The CDR3 loop spans 15 amino acids. Trimming stripped 5 bases from V and 0 bases from J, with 10 bases between. The CDR3 nucleotides read TGTGCCAGCAGCATGGGGTTCGCGAACACCGGGGAGCTGTTTTTT. It translates to CASSMGFANTGELFF.

In this sample, this clonotype turned up many times. The chain couples TRBV20-1 to TRBJ1-6; the D gene is possibly TRBD1 (5 bases). Germline V lookup: CDR1 DFQATT, CDR2 SNEGSKA (reference sequence). The CDR3 contains 15 residues. Trimming took 3 bases from V and 6 from J, leaving 15 bases between them. As DNA, the CDR3 is TGCAGTGCTAGCAGCTTGAGGGACCTTAATTCACCCCTCCACTTT. Its protein product is CSASSLRDLNSPLHF.

This clonotype was seen repeatedly, ten times or more. The chain combines TRBV29-1 with TRBJ2-1; D is unresolved. This CDR3 is built from 11 residues. The ends were cut back, 5 bases at V and 7 bases at J, with 9 bases in the middle. CDR1 and CDR2 from the germline V gene are SQVTM and ANQGSEA. As DNA, the CDR3 is TGCAGCGTTCACATGGTGAATGAGCAGTTCTTC. It yields the protein CSVHMVNEQFF.

This clonotype has a count of ten or more. The V gene is TRBV2, the J gene TRBJ2-1, with D maybe TRBD1 (5 bases). CDR1 is SNHLY and CDR2 is FYNNEI in the germline V gene. Trimming cost V 0 bases and J 10 bases, with 10 bases left between them. The CDR3 totals 13 residues. DNA for the CDR3: TGTGCCAGCAGTGAAGCCAGGGTTGGAGAGCAGTTCTTC. This translates into CASSEARVGEQFF.

This clonotype was counted many times. CDR3 sequence reads: CASSPGATEAFF. In DNA, the CDR3 is TGTGCCAGCTCACCGGGTGCCACTGAAGCTTTCTTT. The V call is TRBV18, the J call TRBJ1-1; no reliable D call. This CDR3 comprises 12 residues. Germline V gives CDR1 KGHSH, CDR2 LQKENI. The ends were cut back, 3 bases at V and 4 bases at J, with 6 bases in the middle.

This clonotype was recorded many times. The chain couples TRBV20-1 to TRBJ1-6; D gene uncertain. The germline gives CDR1 DFQATT, CDR2 SNEGSKA (reference sequence). This CDR3 comprises 13 residues. The CDR3 reads CTPPVIYNSPLHF. The CDR3 coding sequence is TGCACTCCTCCGGTGATTTATAATTCACCCCTCCACTTT.

This clonotype was observed at least ten times. In DNA form, the CDR3 reads TGTGCCAGCAGCCTGGACAGACTGAACACCGGGGAGCTGTTTTTT. Protein sequence: CASSLDRLNTGELFF. This rearrangement joins TRBV5-4 to TRBJ2-2; weak D call: TRBD1 (6 bases). Per the germline V gene, CDR1 is SGHNT and CDR2 is YYREEE (reference sequence). The CDR3 is 15 amino acids. Trimming took off 4 bases at V and 1 base at J, with 11 bases between the two ends.

This clonotype has a count of ten or more. V gene TRBV9 combines with J gene TRBJ2-2; D not resolved. Germline V gene sequence: CDR1 SGDLS, CDR2 YYNGEE. This CDR3 comprises 14 residues. The germline V and J ends were trimmed by 0 bases and 2 bases, with 5 bases remaining between them. In DNA form, the CDR3 reads TGTGCCAGCAGCGTAGCTACTAACACCGGGGAGCTGTTTTTT. Its translation: CASSVATNTGELFF.

This clonotype was recorded a few times. The chain recombines TRBV16 with TRBJ1-1, with 7 bases matching TRBD1. Germline trimming cut 5 bases from V and 1 base from J; bases unmatched to any gene: 7. Germline V gene sequence: CDR1 KGHSY, CDR2 FQNENV. The CDR3 contains 15 residues. The CDR3 is CASSGQAFANTEAFF. CDR3 bases: TGTGCCAGCAGCGGACAGGCTTTTGCGAACACTGAAGCTTTCTTT.

In regard to this clonotype: Possible read error: a much larger clone is one base away. The chain uses TRBV7-6 and TRBJ2-1; TRBD2 matches at 7 bases. The J call may not be correct, given that the DNA end is closer to TRBJ2-7. CDR3 length: 13 residues. Germline values: CDR1 SGHVS, CDR2 FNYEAQ. CDR3 loop: CASSSLQRDEQYF. The CDR3 bases are TGTGCCAGCAGCTCCCTACAGCGGGATGAGCAGTACTTC.

This rearrangement joins TRBV19 to TRBJ2-1, with TRBD1 as a possible D gene (7 bases). The germline V gene encodes CDR1 LNHDA and CDR2 SQIVND (reference sequence). The ends were cut back, 5 bases at V and 6 bases at J, with 17 bases in the middle. CDR3 size: 15 residues. The CDR3 reads CASSPAGTVSNEQFF. Here the CDR3 DNA reads TGTGCCAGTAGTCCCGCGGGGACAGTAAGCAATGAGCAGTTCTTC. Combining the CDR3 with reference TRBV19 and TRBJ2-1 gives the whole variable domain DGGITQSPKYLFRKEGQNVTLSCEQNLNHDAMYWYRQDPGQGLRLIYYSQIVNDFQKGDIAEGYSVSREKKESFPLTVTSAQKNPTAFYLCASSPAGTVSNEQFFGPGTRLTVL.

Many counts were recorded for this clonotype. This chain links TRBV5-5 with TRBJ2-3; D is unclear. There are 16 residues in the CDR3. V shed 4 bases and J shed 5 bases, with 20 bases lying between them. The germline CDR1 and CDR2 sequences are SGHKS and YYEKEE (reference sequence). CDR3 nucleotide sequence: TGTGCCAGCAGCCCACCTGGGGTTGGGATGAGAGATACGCAGTATTTT. Translation gives CASSPPGVGMRDTQYF.

This clonotype was found many times. The rearrangement joins TRBV19 to TRBJ1-2; possible D gene TRBD1, 5 bases. Trimming took off 2 bases at V and 4 bases at J, with 11 bases between the two ends. The germline V gene encodes CDR1 LNHDA and CDR2 SQIVND (reference sequence). The CDR3 sequence is 14 residues long. Here the CDR3 DNA reads TGTGCCAGTAGTATACCTCAAGGGGTCTATGGCTACACCTTC. This sequence encodes CASSIPQGVYGYTF.

CDR3 coding DNA: TGTGCCAGCAGTTTACGGACAGGACCGAACACTGAAGCTTTCTTT. This encodes CASSLRTGPNTEAFF. This chain links TRBV6-5 with TRBJ1-1; 7 bases agree with TRBD1. CDR1 is MNHEY and CDR2 is SVGAGI in the germline V gene. With 4 bases clipped from V and 1 base from J, the junction kept 6 bases outside the gene matches. This CDR3 region has 15 residues.

This clonotype turned up a few times. V and J are TRBV3-1 and TRBJ2-3; D is perhaps TRBD2 (5 bases). This CDR3 comprises 16 residues. Germline assignment: CDR1 LGHDT and CDR2 YNNKEL (reference sequence). The V gene lost 0 bases and the J gene lost 2 bases, with 12 bases spanning the gap. CDR3 in DNA: TGTGCCAGCAGCCAAGATTTATCGGGAAACACAGATACGCAGTATTTT. Its protein product is CASSQDLSGNTDTQYF.